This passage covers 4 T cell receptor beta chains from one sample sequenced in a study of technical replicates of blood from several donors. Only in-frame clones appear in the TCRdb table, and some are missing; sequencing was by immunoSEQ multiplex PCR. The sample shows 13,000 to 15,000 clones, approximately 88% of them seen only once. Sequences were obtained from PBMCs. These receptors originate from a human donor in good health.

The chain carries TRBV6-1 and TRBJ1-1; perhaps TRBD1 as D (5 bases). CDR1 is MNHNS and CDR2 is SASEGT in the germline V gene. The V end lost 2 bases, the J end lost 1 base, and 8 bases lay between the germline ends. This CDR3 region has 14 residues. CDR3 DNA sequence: TGTGCCAGCAGTGAATTTGACAGGAACACTGAAGCTTTCTTT. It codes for CASSEFDRNTEAFF.

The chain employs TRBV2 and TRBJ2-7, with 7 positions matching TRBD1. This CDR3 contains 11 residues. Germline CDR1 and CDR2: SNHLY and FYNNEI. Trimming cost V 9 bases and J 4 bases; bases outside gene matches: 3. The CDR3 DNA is TGTGCCAGTGGGGACAGATACGAGCAGTACTTC. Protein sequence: CASGDRYEQYF.

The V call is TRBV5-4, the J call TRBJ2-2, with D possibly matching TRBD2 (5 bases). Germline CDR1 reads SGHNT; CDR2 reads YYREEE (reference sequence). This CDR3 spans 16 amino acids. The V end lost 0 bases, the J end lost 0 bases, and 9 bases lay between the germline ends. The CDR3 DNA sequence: TGTGCCAGCAGCTTGGGAAGGGAGTCGAACACCGGGGAGCTGTTTTTT. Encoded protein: CASSLGRESNTGELFF.

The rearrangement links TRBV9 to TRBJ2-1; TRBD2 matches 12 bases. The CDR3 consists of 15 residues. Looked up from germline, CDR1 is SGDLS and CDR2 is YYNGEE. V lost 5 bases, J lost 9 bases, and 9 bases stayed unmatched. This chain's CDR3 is CASSLTSGSIGEQFF. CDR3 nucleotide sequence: TGTGCCAGCAGTTTGACTAGCGGGAGTATCGGTGAGCAGTTCTTC. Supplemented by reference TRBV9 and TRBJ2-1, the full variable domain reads DSGVTQTPKHLITATGQRVTLRCSPRSGDLSVYWYQQSLDQGLQFLIQYYNGEERAKGNILERFSAQQFPDLHSELNLSSLELGDSALYFCASSLTSGSIGEQFFGPGTRLTVL.